One and the same sample provided the 16 T cell receptor beta chains below, sequenced in a study of blood T cell repertoires in COVID-19. TCRdb keeps only in-frame clones here, not all; method: immunoSEQ multiplex PCR. The table includes some 270,000 clones, about 90% detected once. Source material: PBMCs or T cells enriched from blood (not recorded which). These receptors came from a woman between 40 and 55 years old who had been exposed to COVID-19.

The chain has TRBV21-1 and TRBJ2-2; whether TRBD1, the table's D call, matches the DNA was not checked. TRBV21-1 is listed as a pseudogene. The CDR3 consists of 21 residues. The CDR3 protein is CASSSWSLGTPGSMGTGELFF. CDR3 nucleotides: TGTGCCAGCAGCAGTTGGTCTCTAGGGACACCGGGGTCGATGGGCACCGGGGAGCTGTTTTTT.

The chain recombines TRBV6-5 with TRBJ1-1; 8 positions agree with TRBD1. Germline CDR1 MNHEY, CDR2 SVGAGI. The junction had 10 bases not matched to a gene; V was cut back by 7 bases and J by 6 bases. The CDR3 is 14 amino acids. CDR3 amino acids: CASKRTGIIAEAFF. In DNA, the CDR3 is TGTGCCAGCAAGAGGACAGGGATTATCGCTGAAGCTTTCTTT.

The chain employs TRBV7-3 and TRBJ2-3, with TRBD2 as a possible D gene (6 bases). From germline, CDR1 is SGHTA and CDR2 FQGTGA. Trimming took off 0 bases at V and 6 bases at J, with 10 bases between the two ends. The CDR3 spans 14 residues. The CDR3 here is CASSLTSGRDTQYF. The DNA for the CDR3 is TGTGCCAGCAGCTTAACGTCAGGGAGGGATACGCAGTATTTT. Using reference TRBV7-3 and TRBJ2-3 for the parts outside the CDR3, the full variable domain is GAGVSQTPSNKVTEKGKYVELRCDPISGHTALYWYRQSLGQGPEFLIYFQGTGAADDSGLPNDRFFAVRPEGSVSTLKIQRTERGDSAVYLCASSLTSGRDTQYFGPGTRLTVL.

The rearrangement joins TRBV7-8 to TRBJ1-2; 9 bases agree with TRBD1. This CDR3 has 16 residues. Germline trimming cut 4 bases from V and 11 bases from J; bases unmatched to any gene: 17. Germline CDR1 and CDR2: SGHVS and FQNEAQ. DNA for the CDR3: TGTGCCAGCAGCTCGCAAAGGACAGGGGACCGACTTATGTACACCTTC. Protein: CASSSQRTGDRLMYTF.

Only one count was recorded for this clone. The chain combines TRBV18 with TRBJ1-5; weak D call: TRBD1 (6 bases). Germline V gene data show CDR1 as KGHSH and CDR2 as LQKENI. The CDR3 totals 16 residues. V dropped 6 bases and J dropped 1 base, with 16 bases sitting between them. The CDR3 nucleotides are TGTGCCAGCTCCCTACGGGGGGGGCTGAGCAATCAGCCCCAGCATTTT. Translating gives CASSLRGGLSNQPQHF.

The genes are TRBV2 and TRBJ1-1; 9 positions agree with TRBD1. The CDR3 has 15 amino acids. Germline assignment: CDR1 SNHLY and CDR2 FYNNEI. V lost 4 bases to trimming and J lost 6 bases; unmatched junction nucleotides: 9. The chain's CDR3 is CASSGYRTGVSEAFF. CDR3 coding DNA: TGTGCCAGCAGTGGGTATCGGACAGGGGTCTCTGAAGCTTTCTTT.

This clone was counted once. The chain links TRBV6-1 to TRBJ1-3; no clear D. V was trimmed by 2 bases and J by 0 bases, leaving 17 bases between them. The germline V gene encodes CDR1 MNHNS and CDR2 SASEGT. The CDR3 covers 18 residues. The CDR3 spells CASSESPAGLVSGNTIYF. The CDR3 DNA reads as TGTGCCAGCAGTGAATCCCCCGCGGGGTTGGTCTCTGGAAACACCATATATTTT.

This clone was seen a few times. The chain uses TRBV29-1 and TRBJ1-1; 9 nucleotides agree with TRBD1. There are 15 residues in the CDR3. Germline loops: CDR1 SQVTM, CDR2 ANQGSEA. J gave up 5 bases and V 6 bases, and 13 bases lay outside the gene matches. CDR3: CSVSGTGTDGTEAFF. In DNA form, the CDR3 reads TGCAGCGTATCCGGGACAGGGACGGACGGAACTGAAGCTTTCTTT.

V and J are TRBV6-2 or TRBV6-3 and TRBJ2-3; D is perhaps TRBD1 (6 bases). The CDR3 extends over 18 amino acids. Per the germline V gene, CDR1 is MNHEY and CDR2 is SVGEGT. Trimming took 4 bases from V and 0 from J, leaving 20 bases between them. The CDR3 spells CASSFARARGSSTDTQYF. As DNA, the CDR3 is TGTGCCAGCAGTTTCGCCAGAGCCAGGGGATCTAGCACAGATACGCAGTATTTT.

This sequence joins TRBV5-1 and TRBJ2-7, with 8 bases matching TRBD1. Looked up from germline, CDR1 is SGHRS and CDR2 is YFSETQ. The length of the CDR3 is 12 residues. V shed 4 bases and J 5 bases; nucleotides not matched to a gene: 2. CDR3 in amino acids: CASSVTGDEQYF. For the CDR3, the DNA is TGCGCCAGCAGCGTGACAGGGGACGAGCAGTACTTC.

This clone is a singleton in its sample. The V call is TRBV20-1, the J call TRBJ2-5, with a tentative D call TRBD1 (6 bases). The germline CDR1 and CDR2 sequences are DFQATT and SNEGSKA (reference sequence). V was pared by 6 bases and J by 3 bases, with 14 bases between. CDR3 length: 13 amino acids. DNA of the CDR3: TGCAGTGCAAGTCAGGGGACCAAAGAGACCCAGTACTTC. It encodes CSASQGTKETQYF.

This rearrangement joins TRBV6-5 to TRBJ1-6; D is ambiguous. The germline V gene has CDR1 MNHEY and CDR2 SVGAGI. Trimming took 2 bases from V and 9 from J, leaving 17 bases between them. This CDR3 has 16 residues. The CDR3 coding sequence is TGTGCCAGCAGTTACACTCCTCCGGGTTCGGGTTCACCCCTCCACTTT. It encodes CASSYTPPGSGSPLHF.

The chain uses TRBV30 and TRBJ1-1; the D is unclear. Trimming removed 0 bases from V and 5 bases from J, with 13 bases in between. The germline CDR1 and CDR2 sequences are GTSNPN and SVGIG (reference sequence). This CDR3 has 14 amino acids. The CDR3: CAWSVFGVWTEAFF. CDR3 bases: TGTGCCTGGAGTGTATTCGGGGTATGGACTGAAGCTTTCTTT.

J is TRBJ1-1 and V is TRBV15, with 8 bases lining up with TRBD1. Germline V lookup: CDR1 LNHNV, CDR2 YYDKDF (reference sequence). V shed 5 bases, J shed 10 bases, and the junction held 6 bases outside the gene matches. The CDR3 is 12 residues long. CDR3 coding DNA: TGTGCCACCAGCGGAACGACAGGGGCAGCTTTCTTT. Its protein is CATSGTTGAAFF.

The chain recombines TRBV18 with TRBJ1-3, with a weak D call TRBD1 (5 bases). Trimming shortened V by 1 base and J by 0 bases, and 13 bases separated the two germline ends. The CDR3 is made up of 17 amino acids. Germline CDR1 KGHSH, CDR2 LQKENI. The CDR3 DNA is TGTGCCAGCTCACCACTTCCGGACACCAACTCTGGAAACACCATATATTTT. Translation gives CASSPLPDTNSGNTIYF.

This clone was recorded only once. The rearrangement uses TRBV4-3 and TRBJ1-6; 7 bases agree with TRBD1. With V trimmed by 4 bases and J by 8 bases, 5 bases remained unmatched. The CDR3 runs 14 residues. Germline lookup yields CDR1 LGHNA and CDR2 YSLEER. The CDR3 protein is CASSPRQGDSPLHF. The CDR3 nucleotides read TGCGCCAGCAGCCCCCGACAGGGTGATTCACCCCTCCACTTT.